Shown below are 24 T cell receptor beta chains from a single sample sequenced in a study of T-cell reconstitution after alpha-beta-depleted transplantation in children. A library of TCRbeta sequences, prepared with unique molecular identifiers, was generated. MiXCR, applied by TCRdb to the PCR reads, yields one record per CDR3 protein. Here the sample spans about 420,000 distinct CDR3 sequences, roughly 16% being singletons. The input for sequencing was PBMCs, mostly from graft donor cells, taken 360 days after TCRalphabeta/CD19-depleted stem cell transplant. These receptors were collected from a boy less than two years old who had a stem cell transplant for Wiskott-Aldrich syndrome, so the T cells may come from the graft donor.

The chain is built from TRBV7-2 and TRBJ2-6; D is undetermined. Germline V gene lookup returns CDR1 SGHTA and CDR2 FQGNSA. The CDR3 consists of 17 residues. Trimming stripped 2 bases from V and 0 bases from J, with 11 bases between. CDR3 DNA: TGTGCCAGCAGCTTAAAAAAGGAAGCCTCTGGGGCCAACGTCCTGACTTTC. Its protein product is CASSLKKEASGANVLTF.

This sequence joins TRBV20-1 and TRBJ2-7; 11 nucleotides match TRBD2. V shed 4 bases and J 1 base; nucleotides not matched to a gene: 3. The CDR3 has 14 amino acids. Germline V lookup: CDR1 DFQATT, CDR2 SNEGSKA (reference sequence). CDR3 protein: CSATLAGVSYEQYF. CDR3 bases: TGCAGTGCTACACTAGCGGGAGTATCCTACGAGCAGTACTTC.

This clonotype was found a few times. The rearrangement joins TRBV7-2 to TRBJ2-4, with TRBD1 matching over 7 bases. The V segment lost 5 bases and the J segment 2 bases; nucleotides outside the gene matches: 9. This CDR3 spans 16 amino acids. Germline CDR1 reads SGHTA; CDR2 reads FQGNSA. CDR3 sequence reads: CASSRLAGGPKNIQYF. In DNA form, the CDR3 reads TGTGCCAGCAGCCGCCTTGCAGGGGGACCCAAAAACATTCAGTACTTC.

This clonotype has only a few counts. V is TRBV28 and J is TRBJ1-2, with TRBD1 matching over 8 bases. Germline CDR1 and CDR2: MDHEN and SYDVKM. Trimming at V came to 2 bases and at J to 5 bases, leaving 4 bases not matched to a gene. The CDR3 length is 14 residues. CDR3 protein: CASSLGGQEYGYTF. Here the CDR3 DNA reads TGTGCCAGCAGTTTAGGGGGACAGGAGTATGGCTACACCTTC.

The J gene is TRBJ2-6, the V gene TRBV7-2; weak D call: TRBD1 (6 bases). The CDR3 sequence is 19 residues long. Trimming took off 0 bases at V and 0 bases at J, with 15 bases between the two ends. CDR1 and CDR2 (germline): SGHTA, FQGNSA. CDR3 protein: CASSLAYDRSYSGANVLTF. The CDR3 DNA follows: TGTGCCAGCAGCTTAGCCTACGACAGGAGCTACTCTGGGGCCAACGTCCTGACTTTC.

This clonotype was recorded at least ten times. The chain carries TRBV5-1 and TRBJ2-1, with 8 bases matching TRBD2. The CDR3 runs 14 residues. CDR1 and CDR2 (germline): SGHRS, YFSETQ. V dropped 4 bases and J dropped 4; count of bases not matched to a gene: 4. CDR3 nucleotides: TGCGCCAGCAGCCCCGGACTAGCTTACAATGAGCAGTTCTTC. Its protein is CASSPGLAYNEQFF.

The chain joins TRBV6-1 to TRBJ2-7, with D perhaps TRBD2 (5 bases). The germline V gene encodes CDR1 MNHNS and CDR2 SASEGT. V lost 6 bases and J lost 3, with 18 bases in between. The CDR3 is made up of 15 amino acids. The DNA of the CDR3 is TGTGCCAGCAGCCGATACCGGGATACCATCTACGAGCAGTACTTC. Protein sequence: CASSRYRDTIYEQYF.

This clonotype was seen more than once but under ten times. The chain carries TRBV11-3 and TRBJ2-7; D is unresolved. V lost 4 bases and J lost 4, with 8 bases in between. From germline, CDR1 is SGHNT and CDR2 YENEEA. The length of the CDR3 is 12 residues. Here the CDR3 DNA reads TGTGCCAGCAGCTCAGTCTGGTACGAGCAGTACTTC. This codes for CASSSVWYEQYF.

This clonotype has ten or more counts. The rearrangement links TRBV15 to TRBJ2-7; 7 positions match TRBD1. Per germline, CDR1 LNHNV and CDR2 YYDKDF (reference sequence). Germline trimming cut 0 bases from V and 10 bases from J; bases unmatched to any gene: 6. The CDR3 runs 13 residues. This CDR3 is CATSRDGTGVQYF. The CDR3 DNA reads TGTGCCACCAGCAGAGATGGTACAGGGGTTCAGTACTTC.

The V call is TRBV19, the J call TRBJ2-7; TRBD1 or TRBD2 may be the D gene (5 bases each). The V and J ends lost 3 bases and 1 base respectively, with 10 bases between them. CDR1 and CDR2 from the germline V gene are LNHDA and SQIVND (reference sequence). This CDR3 comprises 14 residues. CDR3: CASSITGASYEQYF. The CDR3 DNA reads as TGTGCCAGTAGTATTACCGGGGCTTCCTACGAGCAGTACTTC.

This clonotype was seen once. V gene TRBV16 combines with J gene TRBJ2-2; no clear D. V shed 1 base and J shed 6 bases, with 9 bases lying between them. This CDR3 has 14 residues. Germline-derived CDR1 and CDR2 are KGHSY and FQNENV. In DNA, the CDR3 is TGTGCCAGCAGCCAATTCCAACTCGCCGGGGAGCTGTTTTTT. Translating it yields CASSQFQLAGELFF.

J is TRBJ2-1 and V is TRBV25-1; TRBD1 agrees at 9 bases. The ends lost 4 bases at V and 5 bases at J; junction bases unmatched: 9. The germline CDR1 and CDR2 sequences are MGHDK and SYGVNS. The CDR3 length is 16 residues. The CDR3 DNA reads as TGTGCCAGCAGTGGGAAGGGACAGGGTCAGGACAATGAGCAGTTCTTC. Protein: CASSGKGQGQDNEQFF. The entire variable domain, with the rest obtained from reference TRBV25-1 and TRBJ2-1, is as follows: EADIYQTPRYLVIGTGKKITLECSQTMGHDKMYWYQQDPGMELHLIHYSYGVNSTEKGDLSSESTVSRIRTEHFPLTLESARPSHTSQYLCASSGKGQGQDNEQFFGPGTRLTVL.

The rearrangement joins TRBV7-8 to TRBJ2-3, with 7 bases fitting TRBD1. CDR1 and CDR2 (germline): SGHVS, FQNEAQ. V lost 5 bases and J lost 6; bases outside the gene matches: 2. This CDR3 has 12 amino acids. The CDR3 DNA sequence: TGTGCCAGCAGCAAGGGGGCGGATACGCAGTATTTT. Its protein product is CASSKGADTQYF.

In its sample, this clonotype was seen a few times. DNA for the CDR3: TGCGCCAGCAGCTCCCAGACAGGAGGCTCCTATAATTCACCCCTCCACTTT. This encodes CASSSQTGGSYNSPLHF. This chain joins TRBV5-1 and TRBJ1-6; possibly TRBD1 for D (6 bases). Trimming shortened V by 3 bases and J by 0 bases, and 13 bases separated the two germline ends. This CDR3 comprises 17 residues. Germline CDR1 is SGHRS and CDR2 is YFSETQ.

This clonotype was observed a few times. J is TRBJ1-1 and V is TRBV12-3 or TRBV12-4; D is ambiguous. V was shortened by 8 bases and J by 10 bases, with 23 bases between the two germline ends. CDR3 length equals 14 residues. The CDR3 reads CASFTGPGHTGAFF. The CDR3 DNA follows: TGTGCCAGCTTTACGGGCCCAGGCCACACCGGAGCTTTCTTT.

The chain carries TRBV29-1 and TRBJ2-7, with D possibly being TRBD2 (5 bases). This CDR3 has 12 residues. CDR1 is SQVTM, CDR2 ANQGSEA, per germline. Trimming took 5 bases from V and 1 from J, leaving 9 bases between them. This chain's CDR3 is CSVQRGSYEQYF. Here the CDR3 DNA reads TGCAGCGTTCAGAGAGGGTCCTACGAGCAGTACTTC.

This clonotype was seen only a few times. The chain recombines TRBV27 with TRBJ1-2; D call uncertain. The V end was cut by 6 bases, the J end by 2 bases, with 10 bases between. Germline CDR1 is MNHEY and CDR2 is SMNVEV (reference sequence). The CDR3 extends over 13 amino acids. The CDR3 spells CASSGNRNYGYTF. CDR3 bases: TGTGCCAGCAGCGGGAACAGAAACTATGGCTACACCTTC.

This clonotype came up a few times. The chain is built from TRBV20-1 and TRBJ1-1; D is possibly TRBD1 (5 bases). The CDR3 length is 15 residues. Trimming took off 3 bases at V and 0 bases at J, with 14 bases between the two ends. CDR1 and CDR2 from the germline V gene are DFQATT and SNEGSKA (reference sequence). CDR3 loop: CSASAFGGMNTEAFF. CDR3 bases: TGCAGTGCTAGTGCCTTCGGGGGAATGAACACTGAAGCTTTCTTT.

This clonotype was observed a few times. V is TRBV20-1 and J is TRBJ2-5; TRBD2 agrees at 9 bases. CDR3 size: 14 residues. Looked up from germline, CDR1 is DFQATT and CDR2 is SNEGSKA (reference sequence). Germline trimming cut 5 bases from V and 4 bases from J; bases unmatched to any gene: 8. DNA for the CDR3: TGCAGTGCTGGCTCTAGCGGGAAGCGAGAGACCCAGTACTTC. Translated, it gives CSAGSSGKRETQYF.

The chain joins TRBV4-1 to TRBJ2-3; D might be TRBD2 (7 bases). CDR1 and CDR2 from the germline V gene are MGHRA and YSYEKL. V lost 0 bases and J lost 2, with 15 bases in between. This CDR3 comprises 17 residues. The CDR3 spells CASSQERGGSFTDTQYF. CDR3 nucleotides: TGCGCCAGCAGCCAAGAGAGGGGGGGATCTTTCACAGATACGCAGTATTTT.

The chain uses TRBV4-3 and TRBJ2-1; 11 bases map to TRBD2. Trimming at V came to 0 bases and at J to 5 bases, leaving 12 bases not matched to a gene. Per germline, CDR1 LGHNA and CDR2 YSLEER. The CDR3 has 19 amino acids. The CDR3: CASSQDRRRLAGPHNEQFF. In nucleotides, the CDR3 is TGCGCCAGCAGCCAAGACCGACGGCGACTAGCGGGACCCCACAATGAGCAGTTCTTC.

There are many counts of this clonotype. The chain combines TRBV5-6 with TRBJ1-2; possibly TRBD1 for D (6 bases). Germline CDR1 SGHDT, CDR2 YYEEEE. The CDR3 spans 13 residues. The germline V and J ends were trimmed by 0 bases and 4 bases, with 7 bases remaining between them. CDR3 DNA: TGTGCCAGCAGCTTGGGACAGGTCTATGGCTACACCTTC. Amino acid sequence: CASSLGQVYGYTF.

This clonotype was seen more than once but under ten times. V gene TRBV12-3 or TRBV12-4 combines with J gene TRBJ1-1; D ambiguous. The germline V and J ends were trimmed by 3 bases and 6 bases, with 8 bases remaining between them. This CDR3 spans 12 amino acids. As DNA, the CDR3 is TGTGCCAGCAGTTTGTGGGGATCTGAAGCTTTCTTT. It yields the protein CASSLWGSEAFF.

This clonotype was recorded a few times. This rearrangement joins TRBV6-2 or TRBV6-3 to TRBJ2-2; D unresolved. This CDR3 spans 17 amino acids. CDR1 and CDR2 from the germline V gene are MNHEY and SVGEGT. Trimming took 0 bases from V and 6 from J, leaving 17 bases between them. The chain's CDR3 is CASSYSFAFRIAGELFF. CDR3 nucleotide sequence: TGTGCCAGCAGTTACTCGTTCGCATTTCGTATCGCCGGGGAGCTGTTTTTT.